This T cell receptor beta chain was obtained from a study of Ad26.COV2.S vaccination and SARS-CoV-2 variants. TCRdb's copy holds only in-frame clones and misses some; the assay was immunoSEQ multiplex PCR. Of about 450,000 clones in the sample, 89% were seen once. The CDR3 runs to 15 residues. Germline CDR1 and CDR2: KGHSH and LQKENI. V shed 4 bases, J shed 6 bases, and the junction held 6 bases outside the gene matches. Study-wide results and limits: Vaccinated individuals (as opposed to placebo recipients) had higher spike-specific TCR breadth. Recipients of vaccine and of placebo showed similar breadth of their non-spike TCR repertoires.

Treatment here: approximately 18 received Ad26.COV2.S at low or high dose, single or two shots; about 5 received placebo; per-sample allocation not given. Day 63 after the first vaccine or placebo injection was the time point for sampling. Ad26 vector vaccine expressed Wuhan-strain SARS-CoV-2 spike. Of note for this clone: The antigen remains unidentified.

The sequencing used peripheral blood, collected in a trial of Ad26.COV2.S vaccine versus placebo. This TCR was recovered from a person aged 18-65 years who received the Ad26.COV2.S COVID-19 vaccine or a placebo. The chain joins TRBV18 to TRBJ2-5; 12 bases are shared with TRBD1. CDR3 in DNA: TGTGCCAGCTCACAGGGGACAGGGGGCATCAAGACCCAGTACTTC. Residues: CASSQGTGGIKTQYF.